Below, one TCR beta chain is given with its context. Its specificity is unknown. These data are taken from a study of identical twins. Whole-study results and caveats: It was out-of-frame TCR alpha sharing in monozygotic twins that models underestimated. Insertions were reduced in abundant cord blood beta clonotypes but not in memory repertoires.

cDNA carried unique molecular identifiers, and a universal primer site was added by template switching. TCRdb re-called the 5' RACE reads with MiXCR, one entry per CDR3 protein. The table shows 1,800,000 or so distinct CDR3 sequences, with about 30% occurring only once. After removal of 1 base from V and 5 bases from J, the junction contained 6 bases not matched to a gene. The CDR3 length is 15 residues. The germline V gene has CDR1 SGHRS and CDR2 YFSETQ. In every case, the donor was a healthy Caucasian. Source material: cord blood. V is TRBV5-1 and J is TRBJ2-1; 7 nucleotides agree with TRBD2. This TCR derives from a newborn girl in good health. The CDR3 sequence is CASSLSGDLDNEQFF. The CDR3 DNA reads TGCGCCAGCAGCTTGAGCGGGGACCTTGACAATGAGCAGTTCTTC.